These 12 T cell receptor beta chains were all obtained from the same sample, sequenced in a study of OX40 agonist ivuxolimab in advanced cancers. Using immunoSEQ multiplex PCR, the repertoire was profiled, and TCRdb retains in-frame clones only, with some absent. The repertoire holds under 70,000 clones, with about nine tenths as singletons. The starting material was CD4+ or CD8+ T cells sorted from blood, obtained in a trial of the OX40 agonist ivuxolimab. These receptors all come from an adult with an advanced solid tumor such as melanoma, head and neck, liver or kidney cancer.

This clone was detected a few times. The rearrangement links TRBV9 to TRBJ2-7; D gene ambiguous. Germline V CDR1 and CDR2: SGDLS, YYNGEE. CDR3 length: 13 residues. Trimming stripped 4 bases from V and 0 bases from J, with 8 bases between. CDR3 DNA sequence: TGTGCCAGCAGCACCGACCCCTCCTACGAGCAGTACTTC. Translation gives CASSTDPSYEQYF.

This clone was recorded a few times. The chain couples TRBV30 to TRBJ1-1; D gene ambiguous. CDR3 length: 15 residues. V was pared by 3 bases and J by 6 bases, with 20 bases between. The germline V gene encodes CDR1 GTSNPN and CDR2 SVGIG (reference sequence). For the CDR3, the DNA is TGTGCCTGGAGGGACCTGGGTGGGAGGGTCCCTGAAGCTTTCTTT. Translating it yields CAWRDLGGRVPEAFF.

The chain couples TRBV11-2 to TRBJ2-7; TRBD2 agrees at 9 bases. V gave up 5 bases and J gave up 3 bases; unmatched junction bases: 8. There are 15 residues in the CDR3. CDR1 and CDR2 (germline): SGHAT, FQNNGV. The CDR3 DNA reads TGTGCCAGCAGCGGACCGGGACTAGCTGGCTACGAGCAGTACTTC. Translated: CASSGPGLAGYEQYF.

The V call is TRBV9, the J call TRBJ2-1; 10 bases agree with TRBD1. V lost 4 bases, J lost 5 bases, and 6 bases stayed unmatched. Germline-derived CDR1 and CDR2 are SGDLS and YYNGEE. The CDR3 runs 15 residues. The CDR3 DNA is TGTGCCAGCAGCTCCGGACAGGGGGTAAACAATGAGCAGTTCTTC. This gives the protein CASSSGQGVNNEQFF.

V usage is TRBV2 and J usage is TRBJ1-1; a weak D match, TRBD1 (5 bases). Germline V gene data show CDR1 as SNHLY and CDR2 as FYNNEI. This CDR3 region has 12 residues. V shed 5 bases and J shed 10 bases, with 14 bases lying between them. The CDR3 spells CASSSQGWGAFF. The DNA of the CDR3 is TGTGCCAGCAGTAGTCAGGGCTGGGGAGCTTTCTTT.

The rearrangement joins TRBV7-3 to TRBJ2-7; D may be TRBD2 (6 bases). The CDR3 extends over 15 amino acids. V was clipped by 3 bases and J by 1 base, with 13 bases between them. The V gene's germline CDR1 is SGHTA and CDR2 FQGTGA. CDR3 sequence: CASSLGGIRSYEQYF. DNA of the CDR3: TGTGCCAGCAGCTTGGGCGGGATAAGGTCCTACGAGCAGTACTTC.

The genes are TRBV18 and TRBJ2-7; D is possibly TRBD1 (6 bases). Germline loops: CDR1 KGHSH, CDR2 LQKENI. This CDR3 comprises 13 residues. Trimming shortened V by 5 bases and J by 3 bases, and 11 bases separated the two germline ends. The CDR3 protein is CASSLARGYEQYF. The CDR3 nucleotides read TGTGCCAGCTCATTGGCCAGGGGCTACGAGCAGTACTTC.

The rearrangement uses TRBV11-2 and TRBJ2-7; D is ambiguous. Germline V lookup: CDR1 SGHAT, CDR2 FQNNGV. This CDR3 is 15 amino acids long. V was clipped by 6 bases and J by 1 base, with 16 bases between them. The CDR3 loop reads CASRETGPSSYEQYF. For the CDR3, the DNA is TGTGCCAGCAGAGAGACGGGCCCCTCTTCCTACGAGCAGTACTTC.

This rearrangement joins TRBV27 to TRBJ2-3; possible D gene TRBD2, 6 bases. The CDR3 is 16 amino acids. V shed 5 bases and J shed 5 bases, with 20 bases lying between them. Germline assignment: CDR1 MNHEY and CDR2 SMNVEV (reference sequence). CDR3 sequence reads: CASSATGTGSKDTQYF. The CDR3 DNA sequence: TGTGCCAGCAGTGCAACCGGGACTGGTTCCAAAGATACGCAGTATTTT.

The CDR3 sequence: CASSGLAGVEAEQYF. CDR3 coding DNA: TGCGCCAGCTCCGGACTAGCGGGAGTTGAGGCCGAGCAGTACTTC. The chain combines TRBV5-1 with TRBJ2-7; TRBD2 aligns across 13 bases. Germline V gene data show CDR1 as SGHRS and CDR2 as YFSETQ. The J segment lost 6 bases and the V segment lost 7 bases, leaving 10 bases of the junction unmatched. The CDR3 spans 15 residues.

CDR3 protein: CASSEKLGSYNEQFF. In DNA form, the CDR3 reads TGTGCCAGCAGCGAAAAGTTAGGCTCCTACAATGAGCAGTTCTTC. The chain joins TRBV9 to TRBJ2-1; D unresolved. Trimming removed 3 bases from V and 0 bases from J, with 10 bases in between. Germline V gene data show CDR1 as SGDLS and CDR2 as YYNGEE. The CDR3 length is 15 residues.

The chain has TRBV4-2 and TRBJ2-1, with D hard to call. The germline gives CDR1 LGHNA, CDR2 YNFKEQ. The CDR3 consists of 16 residues. The V end lost 4 bases, the J end lost 0 bases, and 13 bases lay between the germline ends. CDR3 sequence: CASSLTLRSSYNEQFF. The CDR3 nucleotides read TGTGCCAGCAGCCTGACCTTACGAAGCTCCTACAATGAGCAGTTCTTC.